The rows below give T cell receptor beta chains drawn from one sample of a study of T cell changes during pregnancy in multiple sclerosis. Assay used: immunoSEQ multiplex PCR; TCRdb lists only in-frame clones, some missing. The sample records 35,000 to 55,000 clones, 80% to 90% being singletons. Sample: CD4+ T cells from peripheral blood mononuclear cells, taken after pregnancy. The origin of the receptors is a female donor with multiple sclerosis, enrolled in a pregnancy study. Both conserved end residues are part of each CDR3. The D gene is left open where the match is weak. The listing skips clone size in some rows; elsewhere it reads once, few, many or a size class.

v_call	j_call	clone_size	d_call	cdr3_nt	cdr3_aa
TRBV11-2	TRBJ1-3	NA	NA	TGTGCCAGCAGCTTAGGACTAGGGGCCGGAAACACCATATATTTT	CASSLGLGAGNTIYF
TRBV7-6	TRBJ1-4	NA	NA	TGTGCCAGCAGTCCACAGGAGGGTTTGAATGAAAAACTGTTTTTT	CASSPQEGLNEKLFF
TRBV5-1	TRBJ1-5	NA	TRBD1	TGCGCCAGCAGCCCACAGGGGGGTCAGCCCCAGCATTTT	CASSPQGGQPQHF
TRBV11-2	TRBJ2-1	NA	TRBD2	TGTGCCAGCAGGCGAAGCGGGGCTAGCGGGAGGGATGAGCAGTTCTTC	CASRRSGASGRDEQFF
TRBV30	TRBJ2-5	NA	NA	TGTGCCTGGAGTGTACGACAGGCCTTCCAAGAGACCCAGTACTTC	CAWSVRQAFQETQYF
TRBV28	TRBJ1-2	few	NA	TGTGCCAGCAGAAGTGGAGGAGACTATGGCTACACCTTC	CASRSGGDYGYTF
TRBV21-1	TRBJ1-2	NA	NA	TGTGCCAGCAGCACAAGACCGACGGAGTATGGCTACACCTTC	CASSTRPTEYGYTF
TRBV5-1	TRBJ2-7	NA	TRBD1	TGCGCCAGCTATCGGGACAGGGGCTCCTACGAGCAGTACTTC	CASYRDRGSYEQYF
TRBV5-4	TRBJ1-4	NA	NA	TGTGCCAGCAGCCCGATCCCACAGTCGAATGAAAAACTGTTTTTT	CASSPIPQSNEKLFF
TRBV5-1	TRBJ2-5	few	TRBD2	TGCGCCAGCAGCTTGGCTAGCGGGTACCAAGAGACCCAGTACTTC	CASSLASGYQETQYF
TRBV5-4	TRBJ2-5	NA	TRBD1	TGTGCCAGCAGCTCCAGGGACAGGGAAGAGACCCAGTACTTC	CASSSRDREETQYF
TRBV11-2	TRBJ1-2	NA	TRBD1	TGTGCCAGCAGCTCCGACCTAGTCAGGGGGTTTGGCTACACCTTC	CASSSDLVRGFGYTF
TRBV14	TRBJ2-7	NA	NA	TGTGCCAGCAGCCAAGGAGGACTAACCTACGAGCAGTACTTC	CASSQGGLTYEQYF
TRBV27	TRBJ2-5	NA	NA	TGTGCCAGCAGTTTCCGCAGGGACCAAGAGACCCAGTACTTC	CASSFRRDQETQYF
TRBV28	TRBJ2-1	NA	NA	TGTGCCAGCAGTTCAACTCCCCCGGGAACTCCCTACAATGAGCAGTTCTTC	CASSSTPPGTPYNEQFF
TRBV5-4	TRBJ2-7	NA	NA	TGTGCCAGCAGCTGGGACTCAAACTACGAGCAGTACTTC	CASSWDSNYEQYF
TRBV5-1	TRBJ2-3	once	NA	TGCGCCAGCTCCAGGGGGGGCACAGATACGCAGTATTTT	CASSRGGTDTQYF
TRBV7-3	TRBJ2-1	NA	TRBD2	TGTGCCAGCAGCTTATCACTAGCGGAGTACAATGAGCAGTTCTTC	CASSLSLAEYNEQFF
TRBV18	TRBJ2-3	once	NA	TGTGCCAGCTCACCACTTTCATGGCTAGCAGGCGGAGATACGCAGTATTTT	CASSPLSWLAGGDTQYF
TRBV7-2	TRBJ2-2	NA	NA	TGTGCCAGCAGCTTCAGGACCGGGGAGCTGTTTTTT	CASSFRTGELFF
TRBV18	TRBJ2-7	NA	NA	TGTGCCAGCTCACCCACAGGCTCCTACGAGCAGTACTTC	CASSPTGSYEQYF
TRBV5-1	TRBJ2-7	NA	TRBD2	TGCGCCAGCAGCTTGGCCACTAGCGGGACCAAAACGTCCTACGAGCAGTACTTC	CASSLATSGTKTSYEQYF
TRBV9	TRBJ2-5	NA	TRBD2	TGTGCCAGCAGCGTAGCACTAGCGGAGGTCGAGACCCAGTACTTC	CASSVALAEVETQYF
TRBV7-9	TRBJ2-1	NA	TRBD2	TGTGCCAGCAGCTTTCTAGCGGGATTACCTGAGCAGTTCTTC	CASSFLAGLPEQFF
TRBV11-3	TRBJ2-2	NA	TRBD2	TGTGCCAGCAGCCTCTCAGCGGGAGGAGGGGAGGAGCTGTTTTTT	CASSLSAGGGEELFF
TRBV5-5	TRBJ1-4	NA	NA	TGTGCCAGCAGCTTGGTCGGTTTTGAAAAACTGTTTTTT	CASSLVGFEKLFF
TRBV4-2	TRBJ2-4	NA	NA	TGTGCCAGCAGCCAGGCTACGGGGGGCACCTTTAATGGAGACATTCAGTACTTC	CASSQATGGTFNGDIQYF
TRBV5-5	TRBJ2-5	NA	NA	TGTGCCAGCAGCTTCCGACTAGTGGGGGACCAAGAGACCCAGTACTTC	CASSFRLVGDQETQYF
TRBV12-5	TRBJ1-1	NA	TRBD1	TGTGCTAGTGAGGGACCGGACAGGGAAGGAACTGAAGCTTTCTTT	CASEGPDREGTEAFF
TRBV5-6	TRBJ1-4	NA	NA	TGTGCCAGCAGCTTGTTCAGGGGCTCAGGAGAAAAACTGTTTTTT	CASSLFRGSGEKLFF
TRBV5-5	TRBJ2-7	NA	TRBD1	TGTGCCAGCAGCGACGCGACAGGGTTCAGCTCCTACGAGCAGTACTTC	CASSDATGFSSYEQYF
TRBV5-4	TRBJ2-7	NA	TRBD1	TGTGCCAGCAGCCCGGTCCGGGACAGGGTGGGAGAGCAGTACTTC	CASSPVRDRVGEQYF
TRBV27	TRBJ2-2	NA	TRBD1	TGTGCCAGTCAGAGACAGGGATACACCGGGGAGCTGTTTTTT	CASQRQGYTGELFF
TRBV18	TRBJ2-1	few	TRBD2	TGTGCCAGCTCACCGGGACTAGCGGGGGACAATGAGCAGTTCTTC	CASSPGLAGDNEQFF